This T cell receptor beta chain was profiled in a study of blood T cell repertoires in COVID-19 (TCRdb year 2020). Study-wide context: Collaborator samples came from the United States, Italy and Spain and covered acute and convalescent phases of COVID-19. The material from the prospective study consisted of cDNA or gDNA derived from T cells, B-cell-depleted T cells, or PBMCs. Subjects who had been exposed to COVID-19, were actively infected with it, or had recovered from it provided the deeply sampled blood TCRbeta repertoires that made up the dataset. The repertoires were made available in a free public database intended to serve as a resource for research on the immune response to SARS-CoV-2. The samples were drawn from the first 160 participants of the ongoing ImmuneRACE study and from roughly 1,300 subjects provided by 6 global collaborators. Sample metadata almost always included a de-identified subject ID, COVID-19 status, age in years and sex. Where available, HLA class I and class II types were obtained from metadata supplied by the sample provider rather than from assay-based typing. Overall study outcomes, separate from this receptor: Clinical and demographic metadata were provided uncurated, with the amount varying by source and participant.

Collaborating institutions collected whole blood in K2EDTA tubes following their own protocols. For TCRbeta analysis, collaborators shipped samples as frozen whole blood, isolated PBMCs, or DNA extracted from either of those sample types. The germline V gene provides CDR1 SGHDN and CDR2 FVKESK. The CDR3 measures 14 amino acids from cysteine to phenylalanine. Here the CDR3 DNA is all that survives: 42 bases in frame from base 1. Trimming removed 0 bases from V and 9 bases from J, leaving 12 bases between the germline ends. TCRbeta CDR3 regions were amplified from genomic DNA using the immunoSEQ Assay, a bias-controlled multiplex PCR. Regarding the original processing steps: Within the assay, amplification of reference gene primers was used to estimate how many nucleated cells each sample contained. To quantify the absolute abundance of each unique TCRbeta CDR3 rearrangement, sequence reads were collapsed and filtered. For each sample, productive Simpson clonality was calculated as the square root of Simpson's diversity index across productive rearrangements. Not all clones reach the TCRdb copy of this immuneACCESS table, which keeps in-frame sequences only. Checked studies attribute under half of the gap to unresolved V genes and leave the rest unexplained. For V, J and clone size, that table is used; D and trimming come from the DNA. Present in this sample are 150,000 to 200,000 clones, around 82% of which were seen just once. Under 2.5% of the sample goes to the ten largest clones.

In the case of this clone: Which antigen it targets is not known. The input lacks base qualities; no much larger clone sits a single base away.

Recombination connected TRBV14 to TRBJ2-1, and the D gene may be TRBD2, 7 bases matching. The sequenced sample consisted of peripheral blood. The TCR was taken from a woman aged 80 or over with acute or convalescent COVID-19. The CDR3 here reads CASSQDRGAGEQFF. The nucleotide sequence reads as follows: TGTGCCAGCAGCCAAGATCGGGGGGCAGGTGAGCAGTTCTTC.